This T cell receptor beta chain appears in the sequencing data of a study of blood T cell repertoires in COVID-19. The data were produced by immunoSEQ multiplex PCR, yet TCRdb's version contains in-frame clones alone and is incomplete. The sample holds 400,000 to 550,000 clones, 85% to 90% seen once. Trimming removed 5 bases at V and 0 bases at J, with 15 bases between. Germline CDR1 reads SEHNR; CDR2 reads FQNEAQ (reference sequence). The CDR3 is made up of 16 amino acids. The rearrangement links TRBV7-9 to TRBJ2-3, with D unresolved. This clonotype originated in a woman aged 25 to 45 with acute or convalescent COVID-19. The sample comprised peripheral blood. The CDR3 here is CASSPANPTSTDTQYF. The CDR3 nucleotides are TGTGCCAGCAGCCCAGCGAACCCGACTAGCACAGATACGCAGTATTTT. Together with reference TRBV7-9 and TRBJ2-3, the CDR3 gives the full variable domain: DTGVSQNPRHKITKRGQNVTFRCDPISEHNRLYWYRQTLGQGPEFLTYFQNEAQLEKSRLLSDRFSAERPKGSFSTLEIQRTEQGDSAMYLCASSPANPTSTDTQYFGPGTRLTVL.